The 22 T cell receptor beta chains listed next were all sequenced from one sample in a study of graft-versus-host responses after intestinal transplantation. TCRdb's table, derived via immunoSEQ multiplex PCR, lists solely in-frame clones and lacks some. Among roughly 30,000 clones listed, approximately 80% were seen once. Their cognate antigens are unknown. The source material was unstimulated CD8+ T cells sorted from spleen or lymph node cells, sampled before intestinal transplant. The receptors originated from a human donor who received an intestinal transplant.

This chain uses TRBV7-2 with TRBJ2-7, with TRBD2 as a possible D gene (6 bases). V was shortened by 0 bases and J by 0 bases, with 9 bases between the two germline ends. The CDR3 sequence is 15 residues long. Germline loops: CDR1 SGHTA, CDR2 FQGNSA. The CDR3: CASSLAAGPSYEQYF. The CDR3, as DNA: TGTGCCAGCAGCTTAGCGGCGGGGCCCTCCTACGAGCAGTACTTC.

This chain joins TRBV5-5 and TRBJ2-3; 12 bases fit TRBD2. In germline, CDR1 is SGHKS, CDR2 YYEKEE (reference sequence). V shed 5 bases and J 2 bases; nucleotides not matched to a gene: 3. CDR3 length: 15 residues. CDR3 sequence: CASRLAGGVTDTQYF. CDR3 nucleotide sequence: TGTGCCAGCAGGCTAGCGGGAGGGGTCACAGATACGCAGTATTTT.

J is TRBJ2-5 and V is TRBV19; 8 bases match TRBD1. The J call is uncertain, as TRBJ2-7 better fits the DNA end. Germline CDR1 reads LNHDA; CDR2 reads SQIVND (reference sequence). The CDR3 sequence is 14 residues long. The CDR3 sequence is CASSFGQGWYEQYF. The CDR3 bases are TGTGCCAGTAGTTTCGGACAGGGTTGGTACGAGCAGTACTTC.

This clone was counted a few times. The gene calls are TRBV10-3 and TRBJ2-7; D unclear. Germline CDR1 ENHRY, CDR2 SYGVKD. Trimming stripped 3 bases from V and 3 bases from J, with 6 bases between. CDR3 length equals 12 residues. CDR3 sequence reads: CAISDRHYEQYF. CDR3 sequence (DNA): TGTGCCATCAGTGATAGACACTACGAGCAGTACTTC.

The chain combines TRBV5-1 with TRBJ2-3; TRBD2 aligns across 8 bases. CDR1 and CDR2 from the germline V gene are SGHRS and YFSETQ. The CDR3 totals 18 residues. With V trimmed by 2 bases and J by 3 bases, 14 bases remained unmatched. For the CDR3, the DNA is TGCGCCAGCAGCTTTGCGGGAACCATGGCGGGGGGTACAGATACGCAGTATTTT. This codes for CASSFAGTMAGGTDTQYF.

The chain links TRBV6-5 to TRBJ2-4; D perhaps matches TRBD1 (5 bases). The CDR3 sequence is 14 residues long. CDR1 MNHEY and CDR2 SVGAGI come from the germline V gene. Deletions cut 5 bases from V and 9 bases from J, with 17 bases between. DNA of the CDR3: TGTGCCAGCAGTGAAATGGTAGGGGTGGGCATTCAGTACTTC. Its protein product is CASSEMVGVGIQYF.

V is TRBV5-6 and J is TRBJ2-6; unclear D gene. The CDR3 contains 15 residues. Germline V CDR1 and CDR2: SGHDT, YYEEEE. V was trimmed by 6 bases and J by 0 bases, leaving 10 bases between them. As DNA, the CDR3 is TGTGCCAGCACCACTGAAAACTCTGGGGCCAACGTCCTGACTTTC. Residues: CASTTENSGANVLTF.

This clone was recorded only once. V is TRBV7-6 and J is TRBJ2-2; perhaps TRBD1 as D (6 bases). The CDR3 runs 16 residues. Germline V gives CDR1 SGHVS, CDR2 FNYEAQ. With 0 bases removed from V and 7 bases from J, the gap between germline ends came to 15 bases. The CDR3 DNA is TGTGCCAGCAGCTTAGCGGGGCAGGGGTTGAGCGGGGAGCTGTTTTTT. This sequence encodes CASSLAGQGLSGELFF.

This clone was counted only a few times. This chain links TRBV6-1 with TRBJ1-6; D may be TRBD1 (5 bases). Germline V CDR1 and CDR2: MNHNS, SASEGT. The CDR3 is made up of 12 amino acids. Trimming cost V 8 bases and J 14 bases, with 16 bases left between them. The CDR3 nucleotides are TGTGCCAGCGGACACGGGCTCGGGTCCCTCCACTTT. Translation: CASGHGLGSLHF.

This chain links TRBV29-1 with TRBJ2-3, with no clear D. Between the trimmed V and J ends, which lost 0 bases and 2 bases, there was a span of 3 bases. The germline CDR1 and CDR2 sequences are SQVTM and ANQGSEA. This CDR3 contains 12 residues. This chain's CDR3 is CSVEDYTDTQYF. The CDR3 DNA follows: TGCAGCGTTGAAGACTACACAGATACGCAGTATTTT.

CDR3 in DNA: TGCGCCAGCAGCCTGCGTGCGGGACTCAATTACGAGCAGTACTTC. Translating it yields CASSLRAGLNYEQYF. This sequence joins TRBV4-1 and TRBJ2-7; D is possibly TRBD2 (6 bases). There are 15 residues in the CDR3. Germline values: CDR1 MGHRA, CDR2 YSYEKL. V was shortened by 4 bases and J by 4 bases, with 17 bases between the two germline ends.

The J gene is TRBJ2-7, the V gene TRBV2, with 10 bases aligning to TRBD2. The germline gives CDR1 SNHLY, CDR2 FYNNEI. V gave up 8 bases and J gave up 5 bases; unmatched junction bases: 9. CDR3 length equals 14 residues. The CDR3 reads CASGPLAGIHEQYF. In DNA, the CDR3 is TGTGCCAGCGGGCCACTAGCGGGAATCCACGAGCAGTACTTC.

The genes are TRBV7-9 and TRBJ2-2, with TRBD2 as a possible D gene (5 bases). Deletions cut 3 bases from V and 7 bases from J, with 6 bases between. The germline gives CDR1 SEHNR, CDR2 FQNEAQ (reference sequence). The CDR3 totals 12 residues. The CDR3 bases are TGTGCCAGCAGCTTGGGGAGCGGGGAGCTGTTTTTT. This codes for CASSLGSGELFF.

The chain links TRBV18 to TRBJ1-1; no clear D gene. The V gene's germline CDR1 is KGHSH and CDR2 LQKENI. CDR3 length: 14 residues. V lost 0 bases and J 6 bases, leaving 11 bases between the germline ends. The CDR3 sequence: CASSPPSAGSEAFF. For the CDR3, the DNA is TGTGCCAGCTCACCACCATCAGCGGGGTCTGAAGCTTTCTTT. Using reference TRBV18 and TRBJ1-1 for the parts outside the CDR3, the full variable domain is NAGVMQNPRHLVRRRGQEARLRCSPMKGHSHVYWYRQLPEEGLKFMVYLQKENIIDESGMPKERFSAEFPKEGPSILRIQQVVRGDSAAYFCASSPPSAGSEAFFGQGTRLTVV.

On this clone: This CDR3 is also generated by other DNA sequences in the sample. The CDR3 DNA sequence: TGTGCCAGCAGCGTAGAGACCGGGGGGACCGGGGAGCTGTTTTTT. Amino acids: CASSVETGGTGELFF. The V gene is TRBV9, the J gene TRBJ2-2; TRBD2 matches 7 bases. V lost 0 bases to trimming and J lost 5 bases; unmatched junction nucleotides: 4. The CDR3 has 15 amino acids. Germline V gives CDR1 SGDLS, CDR2 YYNGEE.

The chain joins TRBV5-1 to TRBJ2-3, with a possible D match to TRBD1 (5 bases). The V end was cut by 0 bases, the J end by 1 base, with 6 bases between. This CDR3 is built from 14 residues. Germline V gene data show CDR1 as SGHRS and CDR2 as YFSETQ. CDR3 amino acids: CASSLARGTDTQYF. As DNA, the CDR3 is TGCGCCAGCAGCTTGGCCAGGGGCACAGATACGCAGTATTTT.

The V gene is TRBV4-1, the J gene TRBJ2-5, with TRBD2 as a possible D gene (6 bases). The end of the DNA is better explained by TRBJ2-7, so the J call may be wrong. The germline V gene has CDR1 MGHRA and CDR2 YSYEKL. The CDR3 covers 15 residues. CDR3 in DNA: TGCGCCAGCAGCCAAGTTGTAGCGGTATCTTACGAGCAGTACTTC. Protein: CASSQVVAVSYEQYF.

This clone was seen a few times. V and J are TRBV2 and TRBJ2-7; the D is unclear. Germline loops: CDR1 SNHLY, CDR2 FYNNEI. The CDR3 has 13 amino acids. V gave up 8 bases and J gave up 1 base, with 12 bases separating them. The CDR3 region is CASAPSVSYEQYF. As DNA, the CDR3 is TGTGCCAGCGCCCCCTCAGTATCCTACGAGCAGTACTTC.

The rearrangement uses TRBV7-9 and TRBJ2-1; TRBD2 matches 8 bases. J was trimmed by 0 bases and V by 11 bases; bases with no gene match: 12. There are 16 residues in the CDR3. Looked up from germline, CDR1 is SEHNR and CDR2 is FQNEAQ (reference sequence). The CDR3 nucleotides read TGTGCCGCCGTAGAAGCGGGAGTCCCCTCCTACAATGAGCAGTTCTTC. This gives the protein CAAVEAGVPSYNEQFF.

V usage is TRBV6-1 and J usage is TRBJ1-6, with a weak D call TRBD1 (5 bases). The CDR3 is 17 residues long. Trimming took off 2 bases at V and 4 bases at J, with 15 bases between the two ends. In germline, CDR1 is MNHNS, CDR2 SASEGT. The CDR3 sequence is CASSEYGADSYNSPLHF. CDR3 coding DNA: TGTGCCAGCAGTGAATATGGGGCAGACTCTTATAATTCACCCCTCCACTTT.

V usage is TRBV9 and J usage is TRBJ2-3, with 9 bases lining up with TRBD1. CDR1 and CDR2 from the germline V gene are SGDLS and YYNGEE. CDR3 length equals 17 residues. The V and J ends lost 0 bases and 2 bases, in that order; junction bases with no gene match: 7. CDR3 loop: CASSVETGGRNTDTQYF. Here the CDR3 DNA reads TGTGCCAGCAGCGTAGAAACAGGGGGCAGGAACACAGATACGCAGTATTTT.

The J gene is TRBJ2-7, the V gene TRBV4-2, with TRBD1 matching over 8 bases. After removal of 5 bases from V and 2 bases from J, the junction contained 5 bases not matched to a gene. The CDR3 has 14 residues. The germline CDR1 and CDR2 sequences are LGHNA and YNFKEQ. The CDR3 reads CASSTGTGAYEQYF. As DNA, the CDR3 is TGTGCCAGCAGCACCGGGACAGGAGCCTACGAGCAGTACTTC.